These 24 T cell receptor beta chains were all obtained from the same sample, sequenced in a study of control samples from healthy donors and cancer patients. This table comes from immunoSEQ multiplex PCR, and its TCRdb copy is limited to in-frame clones, with some not included. The sample has 40,000 or so clones, approximately 90% seen once. Specimen: PBMCs. These receptors all stem from a woman between 35 and 50 years old with head and neck cancer.

The chain links TRBV27 to TRBJ1-4; 9 bases agree with TRBD1. Per germline, CDR1 MNHEY and CDR2 SMNVEV (reference sequence). Unmatched junction bases numbered 3, after V lost 7 bases and J lost 6 bases. CDR3 length: 13 residues. CDR3 bases: TGTGCCAGCAAGGGACAGGGTTATGAAAAACTGTTTTTT. Translating gives CASKGQGYEKLFF.

CDR3 sequence reads: CASSGDAYSPLHF. The CDR3 DNA reads TGTGCCAGCAGTGGAGATGCCTATTCACCCCTCCACTTT. The V and J genes are TRBV25-1 and TRBJ1-6; unclear D gene. V lost 4 bases and J lost 8, with 9 bases in between. The CDR3 contains 13 residues. Germline CDR1 MGHDK, CDR2 SYGVNS.

The chain uses TRBV12-3 or TRBV12-4 and TRBJ1-4; 7 nucleotides agree with TRBD1. The CDR3 is 13 residues long. V was pared by 6 bases and J by 8 bases, with 6 bases of the junction left unmatched. CDR3 bases: TGTGCCAGCAGATCTACAGGGGTGGAAAAACTGTTTTTT. It yields the protein CASRSTGVEKLFF.

V usage is TRBV7-9 and J usage is TRBJ2-3; 11 nucleotides match TRBD2. This CDR3 is 13 amino acids long. Unmatched junction bases numbered 3, after V lost 7 bases and J lost 6 bases. CDR1 SEHNR and CDR2 FQNEAQ come from the germline V gene (reference sequence). CDR3 sequence reads: CASTTSGGDTQYF. CDR3 DNA: TGTGCCAGCACTACTAGCGGGGGTGATACGCAGTATTTT.

The gene calls are TRBV6-5 and TRBJ1-1; D remains unclear. The CDR3 sequence is 13 residues long. The germline V gene encodes CDR1 MNHEY and CDR2 SVGAGI. Trimming took 0 bases from V and 7 from J, leaving 9 bases between them. CDR3 loop: CASSYSVEGEAFF. The CDR3 nucleotides are TGTGCCAGCAGTTACTCGGTAGAAGGTGAAGCTTTCTTT.

The V call is TRBV14, the J call TRBJ2-1; no definite D call. The V end lost 4 bases, the J end lost 6 bases, and 10 bases lay between the germline ends. This CDR3 contains 13 residues. Germline CDR1 reads SGHDN; CDR2 reads FVKESK. The chain's CDR3 is CASSLGRGNEQFF. The DNA for the CDR3 is TGTGCCAGCAGCCTTGGTCGCGGCAATGAGCAGTTCTTC.

The CDR3 reads CASSLAGDYEQFF. CDR3 nucleotide sequence: TGTGCCAGCTCACTAGCGGGAGACTATGAGCAGTTCTTC. This chain links TRBV21-1 with TRBJ2-1; the table's D call TRBD2 went unverified against the DNA. TRBV21-1 is reported as a pseudogene. The CDR3 totals 13 residues.

This chain uses TRBV27 with TRBJ1-6; 7 bases are shared with TRBD1. Unmatched junction bases numbered 1, after V lost 3 bases and J lost 8 bases. Germline-derived CDR1 and CDR2 are MNHEY and SMNVEV (reference sequence). The CDR3 totals 13 residues. The CDR3 protein is CASSFGTDSPLHF. The DNA for the CDR3 is TGTGCCAGCAGTTTTGGGACAGATTCACCCCTCCACTTT.

This rearrangement joins TRBV27 to TRBJ1-3; tentative D call: TRBD1 (5 bases). CDR3 length equals 15 residues. The germline V gene encodes CDR1 MNHEY and CDR2 SMNVEV (reference sequence). V dropped 4 bases and J dropped 1 base, with 11 bases sitting between them. In DNA, the CDR3 is TGTGCCAGCAGTTCGGCAGGGTGGTCTGGAAACACCATATATTTT. Protein: CASSSAGWSGNTIYF.

V and J are TRBV28 and TRBJ2-1, with 7 bases identical to TRBD2. In germline, CDR1 is MDHEN, CDR2 SYDVKM. The CDR3 sequence is 15 residues long. V was pared by 2 bases and J by 3 bases, with 4 bases of the junction left unmatched. CDR3 amino acids: CASSLTSGDYNEQFF. CDR3 DNA sequence: TGTGCCAGCAGTTTAACCAGCGGGGACTACAATGAGCAGTTCTTC.

The V and J genes are TRBV27 and TRBJ2-7, with a tentative D call TRBD2 (7 bases). The CDR3 length is 17 residues. Germline lookup yields CDR1 MNHEY and CDR2 SMNVEV (reference sequence). V lost 0 bases to trimming and J lost 1 base, with 16 bases between them. The CDR3, as DNA: TGTGCCAGCAGTTTATCCCAGGGCGGGGGCCTATCCTACGAGCAGTACTTC. It codes for CASSLSQGGGLSYEQYF.

V usage is TRBV27 and J usage is TRBJ1-5, with a weak D call TRBD1 (5 bases). V was clipped by 2 bases and J by 2 bases, with 13 bases between them. There are 16 residues in the CDR3. Looked up from germline, CDR1 is MNHEY and CDR2 is SMNVEV (reference sequence). CDR3 sequence (DNA): TGTGCCAGCAGTTTAGGTCCAGGGATCGGCAATCAGCCCCAGCATTTT. Encoded protein: CASSLGPGIGNQPQHF.

CDR3 nucleotides: TGCGCCAGCAGCCAAGATCCGCAGGACAGTGGGGCCAACGTCCTGACTTTC. Translation gives CASSQDPQDSGANVLTF. The chain links TRBV4-1 to TRBJ2-6; TRBD1 is a possible D gene (6 bases). Trimming shortened V by 0 bases and J by 3 bases, and 12 bases separated the two germline ends. Germline V CDR1 and CDR2: MGHRA, YSYEKL. The CDR3 is 17 residues long.

The chain carries TRBV5-1 and TRBJ2-3; a possible D gene is TRBD1 (6 bases). Germline CDR1 is SGHRS and CDR2 is YFSETQ. The CDR3 totals 13 residues. Trimming stripped 4 bases from V and 3 bases from J, with 9 bases between. DNA for the CDR3: TGCGCCAGCAGCGATACAGGGACAGATACGCAGTATTTT. Translating gives CASSDTGTDTQYF. Full variable domain (remainder filled in from reference TRBV5-1 and TRBJ2-3): KAGVTQTPRYLIKTRGQQVTLSCSPISGHRSVSWYQQTPGQGLQFLFEYFSETQRNKGNFPGRFSGRQFSNSRSEMNVSTLELGDSALYLCASSDTGTDTQYFGPGTRLTVL.

V and J are TRBV20-1 and TRBJ1-1; 7 positions match TRBD1. Trimming cost V 8 bases and J 4 bases; bases outside gene matches: 4. The CDR3 is 11 residues long. Germline V lookup: CDR1 DFQATT, CDR2 SNEGSKA (reference sequence). The CDR3 reads CSPNRGTEAFF. The CDR3 bases are TGCAGTCCAAACAGGGGCACTGAAGCTTTCTTT.

V and J are TRBV5-6 and TRBJ2-1, with D uncertain. V dropped 0 bases and J dropped 3 bases, with 7 bases sitting between them. Germline assignment: CDR1 SGHDT and CDR2 YYEEEE. The CDR3 spans 14 residues. CDR3 sequence reads: CASSLANGYNEQFF. The CDR3 region has the DNA TGTGCCAGCAGCTTGGCCAATGGCTACAATGAGCAGTTCTTC.

The V gene is TRBV2, the J gene TRBJ2-6; D is unresolved. Germline V gene lookup returns CDR1 SNHLY and CDR2 FYNNEI. The CDR3 is 11 amino acids. The CDR3 nucleotides are TGTGCAGATGGGGGGGCCAACGTCCTGACTTTC. Encoded protein: CADGGANVLTF.

In its sample, this clone was seen once. The V call is TRBV7-2, the J call TRBJ1-2, with 7 bases lining up with TRBD1. V lost 5 bases, J lost 5 bases, and 8 bases stayed unmatched. CDR3 size: 14 residues. The V gene's germline CDR1 is SGHTA and CDR2 FQGNSA. The CDR3 DNA sequence: TGTGCCAGCAGCATAGACAGGGCCGGTTATGGCTACACCTTC. Translated: CASSIDRAGYGYTF.

The chain employs TRBV5-3 and TRBJ1-2, with D possibly being TRBD1 (6 bases). TRBV5-3 is sorted into the ORF group, with uncertain function. CDR3 length: 13 residues. The ends were cut back, 9 bases at V and 2 bases at J, with 14 bases in the middle. The CDR3 DNA reads TGTGCCACAAACAGGGATTCAAACTATGGCTACACCTTC. It specifies CATNRDSNYGYTF.

The chain is built from TRBV6-5 and TRBJ2-5, with a tentative D call TRBD1 (6 bases). The CDR3 runs to 14 residues. The V gene's germline CDR1 is MNHEY and CDR2 SVGAGI. Deletions cut 6 bases from V and 6 bases from J, with 17 bases between. The CDR3 sequence is CASSRGGPGKTQYF. In DNA, the CDR3 is TGTGCCAGCAGCCGTGGGGGCCCCGGAAAGACCCAGTACTTC.

This chain joins TRBV29-1 and TRBJ1-1; D unresolved. With 6 bases removed from V and 2 bases from J, the gap between germline ends came to 13 bases. In germline, CDR1 is SQVTM, CDR2 ANQGSEA. This CDR3 is built from 13 residues. CDR3 sequence reads: CSVGIAINTEAFF. The CDR3 DNA sequence: TGCAGCGTCGGTATCGCAATCAACACTGAAGCTTTCTTT.

On this clone: The same CDR3 also results from other DNA sequences found in this sample. The J gene is TRBJ1-1, the V gene TRBV5-1; 11 bases align to TRBD1. The CDR3 has 15 residues. CDR1 is SGHRS, CDR2 YFSETQ, per germline. V lost 4 bases and J lost 4; bases outside the gene matches: 6. The CDR3 DNA sequence: TGCGCCAGCAGCAAGGCCGGGACAGGGGGCACTGAAGCTTTCTTT. Translated: CASSKAGTGGTEAFF.

V gene TRBV7-9 combines with J gene TRBJ2-3, with D perhaps matching TRBD2 (7 bases). Trimming stripped 5 bases from V and 2 bases from J, with 14 bases between. Germline V lookup: CDR1 SEHNR, CDR2 FQNEAQ (reference sequence). CDR3 length: 15 amino acids. CDR3 sequence (DNA): TGTGCCAGCAGCCCCCAAGGGGGGGACACAGATACGCAGTATTTT. Translation: CASSPQGGDTDTQYF.

V is TRBV19 and J is TRBJ1-2, with TRBD1 matching 10 bases. V was pared by 7 bases and J by 5 bases, with 7 bases of the junction left unmatched. This CDR3 is 14 amino acids long. Germline lookup yields CDR1 LNHDA and CDR2 SQIVND (reference sequence). The CDR3 is CASKPGQGRYGYTF. The CDR3 region has the DNA TGTGCCAGTAAACCGGGACAGGGGCGTTATGGCTACACCTTC.